The next 9 T cell receptor beta chains were all read from a single sample in a study of tumor-infiltrating T cells and Merkel cell polyomavirus. About the research overall: The study examined CD8+ T cells specific for the Merkel cell polyomavirus KLL epitope.

All patients' tumors stained robustly positive for Merkel cell polyomavirus Large T antigen by immunohistochemistry. Clones were sequenced by immunoSEQ multiplex PCR, and TCRdb holds only the in-frame ones, with some missing. The sample records 20,000 to 30,000 clones, 70% to 90% being singletons. The specimen sequenced was lymph node tissue. These receptors were obtained from a man aged 45 to 65 with Merkel cell carcinoma.

The chain links TRBV19 to TRBJ1-5; D is undetermined. CDR3 length equals 15 residues. Trimming removed 0 bases at V and 3 bases at J, with 9 bases between. Looked up from germline, CDR1 is LNHDA and CDR2 is SQIVND (reference sequence). Here the CDR3 reads CASSIEGGINQPQHF. DNA of the CDR3: TGTGCCAGTAGTATAGAAGGAGGAATCAATCAGCCCCAGCATTTT.

The chain carries TRBV28 and TRBJ2-5, with 9 bases identical to TRBD2. V lost 7 bases to trimming and J lost 0 bases; unmatched junction nucleotides: 9. In germline, CDR1 is MDHEN, CDR2 SYDVKM. This CDR3 is built from 16 residues. Written as DNA, the CDR3 is TGTGCCAGCACTGGGGCGACTAGCGGAAACCAAGAGACCCAGTACTTC. Residues: CASTGATSGNQETQYF.

The chain carries TRBV4-2 and TRBJ2-1; possible D gene TRBD2, 5 bases. Germline CDR1 reads LGHNA; CDR2 reads YNFKEQ. V lost 0 bases to trimming and J lost 7 bases, with 13 bases between them. The CDR3 extends over 15 amino acids. CDR3 bases: TGTGCCAGCAGCCAAGATCCGGGGAAAGGGAATGAGCAGTTCTTC. It translates to CASSQDPGKGNEQFF.

The chain combines TRBV9 with TRBJ1-6; D ambiguous. Germline V gene data show CDR1 as SGDLS and CDR2 as YYNGEE. The CDR3 has 12 amino acids. Trimming removed 4 bases from V and 7 bases from J, with 6 bases in between. The CDR3 DNA reads as TGTGCCAGCAGCTCCTTAAATTCACCCCTCCACTTT. It encodes CASSSLNSPLHF.

The chain employs TRBV21-1 and TRBJ2-1; whether TRBD2, the table's D call, matches the DNA was not checked. TRBV21-1 is described as a pseudogene. This CDR3 comprises 12 residues. CDR3 nucleotide sequence: TGTGCCAGCACCCGGGTCATTTATGAGCAGTTCTTC. Translating it yields CASTRVIYEQFF.

This chain connects TRBV27 to TRBJ2-3; D is ambiguous. This CDR3 contains 16 residues. The V end lost 4 bases, the J end lost 0 bases, and 14 bases lay between the germline ends. The germline V gene encodes CDR1 MNHEY and CDR2 SMNVEV (reference sequence). CDR3 bases: TGTGCCAGCAGTTCGAACAGCATACCTAGCACAGATACGCAGTATTTT. It specifies CASSSNSIPSTDTQYF.

The gene calls are TRBV30 and TRBJ1-4; the D gene is possibly TRBD1 (5 bases). The CDR3 loop spans 14 amino acids. V shed 8 bases and J shed 5 bases, with 18 bases lying between them. Germline V gene data show CDR1 as GTSNPN and CDR2 as SVGIG (reference sequence). In nucleotides, the CDR3 is TGTGCCGGAACCCGCGGGGGATCAAATGAAAAACTGTTTTTT. The encoded protein is CAGTRGGSNEKLFF.

This clone has only a few counts. The V and J genes are TRBV4-3 and TRBJ1-1; 9 positions match TRBD1. After removal of 6 bases from V and 7 bases from J, the junction contained 6 bases not matched to a gene. This CDR3 comprises 13 residues. CDR1 is LGHNA and CDR2 is YSLEER in the germline V gene. CDR3 region: CASSPGQGVEAFF. CDR3 coding DNA: TGCGCCAGCAGTCCGGGACAGGGCGTTGAAGCTTTCTTT.

Here the CDR3 DNA reads TGTGCCAGCAGCGCCGGGGGGGAGGATACGCAGTATTTT. Protein sequence: CASSAGGEDTQYF. The chain joins TRBV9 to TRBJ2-3; 8 nucleotides match TRBD2. With V trimmed by 3 bases and J by 6 bases, 3 bases remained unmatched. The CDR3 covers 13 residues. Looked up from germline, CDR1 is SGDLS and CDR2 is YYNGEE.